This TCR beta chain was sequenced for a study of regulatory T cells in long-lasting Graves disease. Time point defined: newly diagnosed GD, antithyroid drugs for less than 3 months. Researchers made the TCR library from RNA that was extracted from PBMCs. Libraries of TCR beta came from iRepertoire HTBI primers plus Arm-PCR of CDR3 regions. TCRdb reprocessed the multiplex PCR reads via MiXCR and lists one record per CDR3 protein. The profile covers 200,000 to 250,000 distinct CDR3 sequences, with roughly 20% appearing a single time and 10% to 15% taken by the ten largest. The same sample was also studied in work on T cells in Graves' hyperthyroidism and ophthalmopathy.

This clonotype was sampled from a woman younger than 45 with Graves disease. This specimen consisted of peripheral blood mononuclear cells (PBMCs), obtained at new diagnosis, from a patient treated with antithyroid drugs.

The CDR3 reads CASSEHVSSYNEQFF. The CDR3 nucleotides are TGTGCCAGCAGTGAACATGTCAGCTCCTACAATGAGCAGTTCTTC. The chain has TRBV12-3 or TRBV12-4 and TRBJ2-1; D unresolved. This CDR3 has 15 amino acids. V was clipped by 5 bases and J by 0 bases, with 11 bases between them.